A single sample is the source of the 6 T cell receptor beta chains below, sequenced in a study of Graves' ophthalmopathy and Graves' hyperthyroidism. RNA transcripts served as template for amplifying TCR beta CDR3 sequences. An opening RT-PCR round employed HTBI primers and preceded a second-round multiplex PCR. Each CDR3 protein gets one entry after TCRdb re-called the multiplex PCR reads with MiXCR. The data show some 350,000 distinct CDR3 sequences, approximately 17% seen once. The sample taken for sequencing was peripheral blood. These receptors were collected from an adult woman with stable Graves' hyperthyroidism.

This clonotype was found many times. The genes are TRBV6-1 and TRBJ2-2; a possible D gene is TRBD2 (6 bases). Trimming pared 4 bases from V and 3 bases from J, leaving 24 bases between. Germline assignment: CDR1 MNHNS and CDR2 SASEGT. CDR3 length: 19 residues. CDR3 residues: CASSAHRLVMTVDTGELFF. As DNA, the CDR3 is TGTGCCAGCAGTGCCCACCGACTAGTTATGACCGTGGACACCGGGGAGCTGTTTTTT.

This clonotype was found many times. The chain links TRBV7-9 to TRBJ1-6; 7 nucleotides align to TRBD1. This CDR3 contains 17 residues. CDR1 is SEHNR and CDR2 is FQNEAQ in the germline V gene (reference sequence). The J segment lost 5 bases and the V segment lost 5 bases, leaving 12 bases of the junction unmatched. The CDR3 nucleotides read TGTGCCAGCAGCGTCTTACAGGGGTCCTTTGATAATTCACCCCTCCACTTT. Its protein product is CASSVLQGSFDNSPLHF.

This clonotype was picked up a small number of times. The chain employs TRBV5-5 and TRBJ2-3; D unresolved. Germline CDR1 SGHKS, CDR2 YYEKEE (reference sequence). This CDR3 is built from 13 residues. The V and J ends lost 4 bases and 4 bases respectively, with 10 bases between them. The CDR3 sequence is CASSPPDSDTQYF. CDR3 nucleotides: TGTGCCAGCAGCCCGCCCGACTCAGATACGCAGTATTTT.

This clonotype was seen at least ten times. V gene TRBV19 combines with J gene TRBJ1-5, with TRBD1 identical over 7 bases. Germline loops: CDR1 LNHDA, CDR2 SQIVND (reference sequence). The junction had 1 base not matched to a gene; V was cut back by 1 base and J by 1 base. The CDR3 is 15 amino acids. The CDR3 sequence is CASSIGRGSNQPQHF. The DNA for the CDR3 is TGTGCCAGTAGTATAGGCAGGGGGAGCAATCAGCCCCAGCATTTT. Drawing the rest from reference TRBV19 and TRBJ1-5, the complete variable domain is DGGITQSPKYLFRKEGQNVTLSCEQNLNHDAMYWYRQDPGQGLRLIYYSQIVNDFQKGDIAEGYSVSREKKESFPLTVTSAQKNPTAFYLCASSIGRGSNQPQHFGDGTRLSIL.

This clonotype was recorded many times. CDR3 nucleotides: TGTGCCAGCAGTTTAGGCGGATACTATGGCTACACCTTC. Residues: CASSLGGYYGYTF. The chain uses TRBV28 and TRBJ1-2; D gene unclear. V was cut by 2 bases and J by 3 bases, with 7 bases left in between. CDR3 length: 13 residues. Germline CDR1 is MDHEN and CDR2 is SYDVKM.

Ten or more counts support this clonotype. This chain joins TRBV18 and TRBJ1-5, with D perhaps TRBD1 (6 bases). V gave up 2 bases and J gave up 6 bases, with 14 bases separating them. The CDR3 sequence is 15 residues long. Germline V lookup: CDR1 KGHSH, CDR2 LQKENI. CDR3 in DNA: TGTGCCAGCTCACCATCGGGGGGCGGACGTCAGCCCCAGCATTTT. Its translation is CASSPSGGGRQPQHF.